This T cell receptor beta chain was recovered during a study of T cells in Graves' hyperthyroidism and ophthalmopathy. For the study at large: Specimen type is peripheral blood, collected at initial diagnosis prior to any treatment.

Absence of ophthalmopathy progression within 18 months defined stable Graves' hyperthyroidism. CDR1 and CDR2 (germline): ENHRY, SYGVKD. The CDR3 totals 16 residues. Trimming took 4 bases from V and 1 from J, leaving 14 bases between them. RNA transcripts served as the template for amplifying TCR beta CDR3 regions. The study used the HTBI primer set for a first-round RT-PCR of the TCR CDR3. TCRdb reprocessed the multiplex PCR reads via MiXCR and lists one record per CDR3 protein. Of a few hundred thousand distinct CDR3 sequences listed, 15% to 19% are singletons. This clonotype was counted at least ten times.

The clonotype originates from a woman in her thirties with Graves' hyperthyroidism. V and J are TRBV10-3 and TRBJ2-1; D possibly corresponds to TRBD2 (6 bases). Sequencing was carried out using blood. The CDR3 sequence is CAISAGASDSYNEQFF. The CDR3 DNA sequence: TGTGCCATCAGTGCCGGGGCTAGCGATTCCTACAATGAGCAGTTCTTC.